The TCR beta chain under discussion was sequenced for a study of identical twins. Germline loops: CDR1 SGHRS, CDR2 YFSETQ. The CDR3 contains 15 residues. The ends were cut back, 3 bases at V and 4 bases at J, with 16 bases in the middle. Findings and limits, study-wide: Fewer insertions characterized abundant cord blood beta clonotypes, whereas memory repertoires showed none. Invariant MAIT and iNKT cells could partly confound zero-insertion analyses.

Note on this clonotype: Its cognate antigen is unknown.

MiXCR, applied by TCRdb to the 5' RACE reads, yields one record per CDR3 protein. The repertoire holds around 570,000 distinct CDR3 sequences, with around 9.6% as singletons. The same data also went into a second study, on yellow fever vaccine responses in identical twins. That source reports: Twins' vaccine T cell response reportedly seemed partly convergent, partly personalized.

Specimen: PBMCs. This sequence joins TRBV5-1 and TRBJ1-1; tentatively, D is TRBD1 (6 bases). This TCR came from a woman between 18 and 29 years old in good health. The CDR3 region has the DNA TGCGCCAGCAGCTGGGGTAGGGGGGTTGGCACTGAAGCTTTCTTT. It yields the protein CASSWGRGVGTEAFF.